This T cell receptor beta chain was retrieved from a study of blood T cell repertoires in COVID-19. TCRdb's copy holds only in-frame clones and misses some; the assay was immunoSEQ multiplex PCR. The sample has under 170,000 clones, approximately 86% seen once. The length of the CDR3 is 11 residues. CDR1 is LGHNA and CDR2 is YNFKEQ in the germline V gene. V lost 6 bases and J lost 10, with 10 bases in between. Sequenced material: peripheral blood. The V gene is TRBV4-2, the J gene TRBJ2-1; D remains unclear. The TCR comes from a man aged 65-85 years with acute or convalescent COVID-19. The CDR3 reads CASSLSQEQFF. CDR3 in DNA: TGTGCCAGCAGTCTCAGTCAGGAGCAGTTCTTC.